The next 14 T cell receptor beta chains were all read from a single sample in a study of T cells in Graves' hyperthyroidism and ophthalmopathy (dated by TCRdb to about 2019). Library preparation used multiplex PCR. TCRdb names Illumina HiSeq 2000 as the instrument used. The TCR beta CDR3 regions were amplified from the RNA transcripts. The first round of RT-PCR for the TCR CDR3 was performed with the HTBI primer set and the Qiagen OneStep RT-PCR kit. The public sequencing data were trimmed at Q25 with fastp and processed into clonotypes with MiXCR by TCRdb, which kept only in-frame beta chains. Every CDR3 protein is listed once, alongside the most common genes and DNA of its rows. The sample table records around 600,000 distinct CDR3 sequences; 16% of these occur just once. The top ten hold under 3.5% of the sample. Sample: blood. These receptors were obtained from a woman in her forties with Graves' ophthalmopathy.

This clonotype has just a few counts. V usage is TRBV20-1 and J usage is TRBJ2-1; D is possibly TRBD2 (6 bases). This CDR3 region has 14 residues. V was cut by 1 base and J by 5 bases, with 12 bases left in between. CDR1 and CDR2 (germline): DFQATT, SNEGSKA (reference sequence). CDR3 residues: CSARGLVWNNEQFF. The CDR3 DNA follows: TGCAGTGCTAGAGGACTAGTCTGGAACAATGAGCAGTTCTTC.

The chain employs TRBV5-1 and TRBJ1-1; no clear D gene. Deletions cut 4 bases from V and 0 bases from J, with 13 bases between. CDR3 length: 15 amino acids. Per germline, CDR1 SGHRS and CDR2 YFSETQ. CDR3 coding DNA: TGCGCCAGCAGCGCCCGCTCCGGGGTGAACACTGAAGCTTTCTTT. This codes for CASSARSGVNTEAFF.

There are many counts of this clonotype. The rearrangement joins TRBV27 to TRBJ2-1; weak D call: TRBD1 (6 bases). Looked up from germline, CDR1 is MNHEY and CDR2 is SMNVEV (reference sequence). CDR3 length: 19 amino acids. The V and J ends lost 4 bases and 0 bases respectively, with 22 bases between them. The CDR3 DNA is TGTGCCAGCAGTTACGGCGGAACAGGGCCTGTGAGCTCCTACAATGAGCAGTTCTTC. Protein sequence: CASSYGGTGPVSSYNEQFF.

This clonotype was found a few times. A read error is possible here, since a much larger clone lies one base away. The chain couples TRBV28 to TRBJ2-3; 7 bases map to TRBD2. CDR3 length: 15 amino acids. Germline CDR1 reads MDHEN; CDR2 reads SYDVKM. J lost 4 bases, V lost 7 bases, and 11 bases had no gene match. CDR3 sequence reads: CASNTITGGPDTQYF. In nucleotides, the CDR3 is TGTGCCAGCAATACAATTACGGGAGGTCCAGATACGCAGTATTTT.

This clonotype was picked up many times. The CDR3 nucleotides read TGCAGTGCAACCCTTGGGCCCGAGAGGGAGACCCAGTACTTC. Protein: CSATLGPERETQYF. The rearrangement uses TRBV20-1 and TRBJ2-5; D uncertain. Germline V gene sequence: CDR1 DFQATT, CDR2 SNEGSKA (reference sequence). V was cut by 6 bases and J by 5 bases, with 19 bases left in between. CDR3 length equals 14 residues.

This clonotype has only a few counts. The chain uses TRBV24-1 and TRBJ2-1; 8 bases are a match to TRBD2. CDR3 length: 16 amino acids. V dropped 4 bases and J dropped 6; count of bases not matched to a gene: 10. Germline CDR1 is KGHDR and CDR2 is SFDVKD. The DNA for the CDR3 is TGTGCCACCAGTGACCCCGGTGGGACTAGTTCCAATGAGCAGTTCTTC. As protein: CATSDPGGTSSNEQFF.

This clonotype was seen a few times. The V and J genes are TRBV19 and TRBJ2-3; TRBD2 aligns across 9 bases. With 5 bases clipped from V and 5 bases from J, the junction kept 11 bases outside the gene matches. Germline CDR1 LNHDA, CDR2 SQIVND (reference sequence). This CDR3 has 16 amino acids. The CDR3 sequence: CASSPLSGSEGDTQYF. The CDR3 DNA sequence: TGTGCCAGTAGTCCCCTTAGCGGGAGCGAAGGAGATACGCAGTATTTT.

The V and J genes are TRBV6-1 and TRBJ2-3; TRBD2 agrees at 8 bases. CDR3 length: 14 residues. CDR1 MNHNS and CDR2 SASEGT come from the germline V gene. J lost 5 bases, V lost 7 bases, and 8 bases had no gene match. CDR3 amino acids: CASTSGGGEDTQYF. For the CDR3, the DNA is TGTGCCAGCACTTCGGGGGGGGGGGAAGATACGCAGTATTTT.

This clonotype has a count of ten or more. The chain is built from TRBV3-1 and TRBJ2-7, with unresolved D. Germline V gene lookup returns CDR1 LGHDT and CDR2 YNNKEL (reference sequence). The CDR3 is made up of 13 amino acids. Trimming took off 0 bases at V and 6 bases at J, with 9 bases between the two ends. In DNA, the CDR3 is TGTGCCAGCAGCCAAGATCAAGGTGGCGAGCAGTACTTC. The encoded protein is CASSQDQGGEQYF.

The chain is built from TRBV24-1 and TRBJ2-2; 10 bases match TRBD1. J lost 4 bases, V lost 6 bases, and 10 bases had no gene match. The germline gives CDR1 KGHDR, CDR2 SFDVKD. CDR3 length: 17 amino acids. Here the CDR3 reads CATSSFGTGESTGELFF. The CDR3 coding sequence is TGTGCCACCAGTTCCTTCGGGACAGGGGAATCCACCGGGGAGCTGTTTTTT.

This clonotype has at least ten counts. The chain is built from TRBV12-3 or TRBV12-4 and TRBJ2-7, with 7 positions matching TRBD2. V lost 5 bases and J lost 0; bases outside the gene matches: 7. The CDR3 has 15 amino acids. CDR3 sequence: CASSPAASGSYEQYF. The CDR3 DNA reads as TGTGCCAGCAGTCCGGCCGCTAGCGGCTCCTACGAGCAGTACTTC.

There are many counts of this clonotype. The DNA for the CDR3 is TGTGCCAGCAGTCGGCCGGGACTCCCGTACAATGAGCAGTTCTTC. Its protein is CASSRPGLPYNEQFF. V gene TRBV6-1 combines with J gene TRBJ2-1; possibly TRBD2 for D (6 bases). The V and J ends lost 5 bases and 4 bases respectively, with 15 bases between them. The germline V gene has CDR1 MNHNS and CDR2 SASEGT. The CDR3 totals 15 residues.

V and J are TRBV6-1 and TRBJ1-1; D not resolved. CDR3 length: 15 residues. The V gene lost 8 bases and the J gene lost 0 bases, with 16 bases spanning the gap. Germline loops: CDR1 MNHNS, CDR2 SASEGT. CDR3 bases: TGTGCCAGCCATCATCCAGGCTTATTGAACACTGAAGCTTTCTTT. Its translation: CASHHPGLLNTEAFF.

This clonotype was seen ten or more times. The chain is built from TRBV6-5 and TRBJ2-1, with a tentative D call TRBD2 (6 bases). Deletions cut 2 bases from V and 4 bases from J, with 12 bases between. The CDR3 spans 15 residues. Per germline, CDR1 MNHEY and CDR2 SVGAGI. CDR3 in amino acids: CASSYAGGSYNEQFF. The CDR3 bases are TGTGCCAGCAGTTACGCCGGGGGTAGTTACAATGAGCAGTTCTTC.